The 22 T cell receptor beta chains reported below all come from one sample, sequenced in a study of cytomegalovirus exposure and HLA in healthy donors. This PCR relied on a set of 60 Vbeta primers and 13 Jbeta primers. TCRdb keeps only in-frame clones here, not all; method: immunoSEQ multiplex PCR. The table includes some 150,000 clones, approximately 59% detected once. Material: PBMCs. The receptors here all came from a man in his forties in good health and CMV-seronegative.

The chain employs TRBV19 and TRBJ2-7; no clear D. The germline gives CDR1 LNHDA, CDR2 SQIVND (reference sequence). The CDR3 sequence is 15 residues long. V was pared by 3 bases and J by 6 bases, with 18 bases between. The CDR3 DNA sequence: TGTGCCAGTAGTATGTTCCCCCCGGTCGGTCGCGAGCAGTACTTC. Translating gives CASSMFPPVGREQYF.

The chain combines TRBV6-6 with TRBJ1-4, with 9 bases fitting TRBD1. V was pared by 2 bases and J by 7 bases, with 8 bases of the junction left unmatched. CDR1 is MNHNY and CDR2 is SVGAGI in the germline V gene (reference sequence). The CDR3 contains 16 residues. The CDR3 loop is CASSYPSQGATEKLFF. The CDR3 bases are TGTGCCAGCAGTTACCCCTCACAGGGGGCGACTGAAAAACTGTTTTTT.

The chain combines TRBV18 with TRBJ2-7; possible D gene TRBD2, 6 bases. The CDR3 is made up of 14 amino acids. Trimming took 8 bases from V and 4 from J, leaving 18 bases between them. CDR1 is KGHSH, CDR2 LQKENI, per germline. The DNA for the CDR3 is TGTGCCAGCCGCGGGGACGGTGGAAAGTACGAGCAGTACTTC. This encodes CASRGDGGKYEQYF.

This clone was seen only once. The V call is TRBV2, the J call TRBJ1-2; the D is unclear. Trimming removed 7 bases from V and 0 bases from J, with 9 bases in between. The CDR3 contains 13 residues. Per the germline V gene, CDR1 is SNHLY and CDR2 is FYNNEI. CDR3 protein: CASTATPNYGYTF. In DNA, the CDR3 is TGTGCCAGCACAGCGACTCCTAACTATGGCTACACCTTC.

The chain combines TRBV27 with TRBJ2-2; 7 nucleotides align to TRBD2. The CDR3 extends over 11 amino acids. J was trimmed by 6 bases and V by 8 bases; bases with no gene match: 0. CDR1 and CDR2 from the germline V gene are MNHEY and SMNVEV (reference sequence). The CDR3 nucleotides read TGTGCCAGCGGGAGGGCCGGGGAGCTGTTTTTT. It codes for CASGRAGELFF.

This clone was seen once. An end of the junction does not agree with germline; a read error may underlie this. The rearrangement links TRBV7-9 to TRBJ2-3, with TRBD2 identical over 13 bases. CDR1 is SEHNR, CDR2 FQNEAQ, per germline (reference sequence). The CDR3 extends over 16 amino acids. The DNA for the CDR3 is TGTTCCAGCAGCCTCCGACTAGCGGGAGGCTCTGATACGCAGTATTTT. Protein: CSSSLRLAGGSDTQYF.

This sequence joins TRBV29-1 and TRBJ1-2; the D gene is possibly TRBD1 (5 bases). CDR3 size: 10 residues. V lost 3 bases and J lost 6, with 5 bases in between. Germline V gene data show CDR1 as SQVTM and CDR2 as ANQGSEA. Here the CDR3 DNA reads TGCAGCGTTGACAGGGATGGCTACACCTTC. Translating it yields CSVDRDGYTF.

The sample holds a few counts of this clone. The chain links TRBV4-3 to TRBJ2-7; possibly TRBD1 for D (5 bases). The CDR3 has 15 residues. Per germline, CDR1 LGHNA and CDR2 YSLEER. Trimming stripped 1 base from V and 2 bases from J, with 12 bases between. The CDR3 here is CASSQVYRLAYEQYF. As DNA, the CDR3 is TGCGCCAGCAGCCAAGTGTACAGGCTCGCCTACGAGCAGTACTTC.

In this sample, this clone turned up once. This chain uses TRBV11-2 with TRBJ2-1, with D perhaps TRBD1 (6 bases). Germline assignment: CDR1 SGHAT and CDR2 FQNNGV. V dropped 2 bases and J dropped 3 bases, with 11 bases sitting between them. The CDR3 length is 15 residues. CDR3 loop: CASSLQGQNYNEQFF. The CDR3 bases are TGTGCCAGCAGCTTACAGGGACAAAACTACAATGAGCAGTTCTTC.

This clone was counted a few times. This rearrangement joins TRBV9 to TRBJ1-1; D might be TRBD1 (6 bases). Trimming took off 7 bases at V and 6 bases at J, with 16 bases between the two ends. The CDR3 has 13 residues. CDR1 and CDR2 from the germline V gene are SGDLS and YYNGEE. The CDR3 loop reads CASGRQEVSEAFF. The CDR3 nucleotides read TGTGCCAGCGGAAGACAGGAAGTCTCTGAAGCTTTCTTT. Using reference TRBV9 and TRBJ1-1 for the parts outside the CDR3, the full variable domain is DSGVTQTPKHLITATGQRVTLRCSPRSGDLSVYWYQQSLDQGLQFLIQYYNGEERAKGNILERFSAQQFPDLHSELNLSSLELGDSALYFCASGRQEVSEAFFGQGTRLTVV.

The sample holds a few counts of this clone. The V and J genes are TRBV6-5 and TRBJ2-7; D unresolved. Looked up from germline, CDR1 is MNHEY and CDR2 is SVGAGI. The CDR3 has 16 amino acids. V shed 0 bases and J shed 7 bases, with 19 bases lying between them. The CDR3 here is CASSYSSDSRPREQYF. The CDR3 DNA is TGTGCCAGCAGTTACTCGAGTGACTCGCGGCCTAGGGAGCAGTACTTC.

This clone has only a few counts. The chain employs TRBV5-4 and TRBJ1-2, with TRBD1 matching over 7 bases. Losses at the gene ends were 3 bases for V and 3 bases for J; bases not matched to a gene: 5. This CDR3 spans 14 amino acids. Looked up from germline, CDR1 is SGHNT and CDR2 is YYREEE (reference sequence). CDR3: CASSSRQGDYGYTF. CDR3 DNA sequence: TGTGCCAGCAGCTCTAGACAGGGTGACTATGGCTACACCTTC.

The rearrangement uses TRBV23-1 and TRBJ2-5, with 14 bases that match TRBD2. TRBV23-1 is classed as an ORF, of uncertain function. V was clipped by 6 bases and J by 2 bases; unmatched bases: 11. This CDR3 contains 18 residues. The CDR3, as DNA: TGCGCCAGCAGCCTGGGGACTAGCGGGAGTGAGGGTCAAGAGACCCAGTACTTC. As protein: CASSLGTSGSEGQETQYF.

This chain connects TRBV18 to TRBJ1-2, with a possible D match to TRBD1 (6 bases). CDR3 length equals 15 residues. V was clipped by 2 bases and J by 3 bases, with 13 bases between them. Per the germline V gene, CDR1 is KGHSH and CDR2 is LQKENI. The CDR3, as DNA: TGTGCCAGCTCACCAGTTACAGGGATGGACTATGGCTACACCTTC. It codes for CASSPVTGMDYGYTF.

This chain uses TRBV6-5 with TRBJ2-7, with unresolved D. The CDR3 is made up of 12 amino acids. Germline CDR1 reads MNHEY; CDR2 reads SVGAGI. V shed 5 bases and J shed 0 bases, with 5 bases lying between them. Written as DNA, the CDR3 is TGTGCCAGCAGTCCTCGCTCCTACGAGCAGTACTTC. It translates to CASSPRSYEQYF.

The chain is built from TRBV27 and TRBJ2-7, with no clear D. CDR3 length equals 14 residues. V was trimmed by 2 bases and J by 0 bases, leaving 8 bases between them. Germline CDR1 MNHEY, CDR2 SMNVEV (reference sequence). The CDR3 region is CASSLQILSYEQYF. The CDR3, as DNA: TGTGCCAGCAGTTTACAGATCCTCTCCTACGAGCAGTACTTC.

The chain links TRBV19 to TRBJ2-3; D perhaps matches TRBD1 (6 bases). Germline CDR1 reads LNHDA; CDR2 reads SQIVND (reference sequence). CDR3 length equals 13 residues. V was clipped by 4 bases and J by 4 bases, with 9 bases between them. CDR3 DNA: TGTGCCAGTAGTAAGGGGGTGTCAGATACGCAGTATTTT. This gives the protein CASSKGVSDTQYF.

The V and J genes are TRBV29-1 and TRBJ2-5, with 11 bases aligning to TRBD1. The CDR3 sequence is 15 residues long. With V trimmed by 1 base and J by 0 bases, 1 base remained unmatched. Germline V lookup: CDR1 SQVTM, CDR2 ANQGSEA. The DNA of the CDR3 is TGCAGCGTTGAAGGGACAGGGGGCTACCAAGAGACCCAGTACTTC. This translates into CSVEGTGGYQETQYF.

The chain uses TRBV21-1 and TRBJ1-1; the D segment call TRBD1 is taken from the table without a DNA check. TRBV21-1 corresponds to a pseudogene. This CDR3 comprises 16 residues. The CDR3 DNA reads as TGTGCCAGCAGCAAACCCGGGACAGGGGACCGCCCTGAAGCTTTCTTT. As protein: CASSKPGTGDRPEAFF.

This clone was counted only a few times. This chain joins TRBV27 and TRBJ2-7; TRBD1 agrees at 9 bases. This CDR3 has 15 residues. Germline CDR1 MNHEY, CDR2 SMNVEV (reference sequence). V shed 2 bases and J 1 base; nucleotides not matched to a gene: 3. CDR3 loop: CASSLRGQGSYEQYF. The CDR3 DNA reads as TGTGCCAGCAGTTTAAGGGGACAGGGATCCTACGAGCAGTACTTC.

This clone was found once. The chain combines TRBV6-1 with TRBJ2-3; the match to TRBD2 covers 9 bases. Trimming took 4 bases from V and 1 from J; bases not matched to a gene: 3. Per germline, CDR1 MNHNS and CDR2 SASEGT. The CDR3 length is 15 residues. CDR3 nucleotide sequence: TGTGCCAGCAGTGGCGGGAGGGCCGGCACAGATACGCAGTATTTT. Protein: CASSGGRAGTDTQYF.

The chain is built from TRBV5-1 and TRBJ2-3; D not resolved. V was pared by 2 bases and J by 2 bases, with 9 bases between. This CDR3 has 14 residues. Germline V gene data show CDR1 as SGHRS and CDR2 as YFSETQ. CDR3 sequence: CASSFDITTDTQYF. The CDR3 DNA reads as TGCGCCAGCAGCTTCGACATCACCACAGATACGCAGTATTTT. The full variable domain, with the rest looked up from reference TRBV5-1 and TRBJ2-3, is KAGVTQTPRYLIKTRGQQVTLSCSPISGHRSVSWYQQTPGQGLQFLFEYFSETQRNKGNFPGRFSGRQFSNSRSEMNVSTLELGDSALYLCASSFDITTDTQYFGPGTRLTVL.